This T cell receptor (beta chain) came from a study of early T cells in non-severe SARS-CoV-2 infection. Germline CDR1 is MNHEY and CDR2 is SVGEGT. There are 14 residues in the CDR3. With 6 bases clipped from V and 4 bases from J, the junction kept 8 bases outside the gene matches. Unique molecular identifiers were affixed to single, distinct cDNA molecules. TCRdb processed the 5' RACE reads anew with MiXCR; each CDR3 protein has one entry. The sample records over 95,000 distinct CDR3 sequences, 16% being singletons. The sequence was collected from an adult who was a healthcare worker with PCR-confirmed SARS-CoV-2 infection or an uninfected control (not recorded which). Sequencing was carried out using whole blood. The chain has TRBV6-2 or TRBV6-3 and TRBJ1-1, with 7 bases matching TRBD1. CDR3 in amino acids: CASRRPGTATEAFF. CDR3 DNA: TGTGCCAGCAGGAGACCCGGGACAGCCACTGAAGCTTTCTTT.